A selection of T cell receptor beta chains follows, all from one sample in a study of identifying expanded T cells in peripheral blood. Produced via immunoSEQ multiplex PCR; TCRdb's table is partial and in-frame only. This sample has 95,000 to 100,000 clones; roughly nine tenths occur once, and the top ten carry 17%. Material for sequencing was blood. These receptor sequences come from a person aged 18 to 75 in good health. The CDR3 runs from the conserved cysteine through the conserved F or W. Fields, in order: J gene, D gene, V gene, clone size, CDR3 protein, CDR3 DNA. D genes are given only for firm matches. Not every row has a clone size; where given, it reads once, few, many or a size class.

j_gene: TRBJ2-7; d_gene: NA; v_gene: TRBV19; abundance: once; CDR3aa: CASSARKTAGYSYEQYF; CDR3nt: TGTGCCAGTAGTGCCCGGAAAACAGCAGGGTACTCCTACGAGCAGTACTTC
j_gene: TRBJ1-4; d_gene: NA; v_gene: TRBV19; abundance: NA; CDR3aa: CASSIVSRANEKLFF; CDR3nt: TGTGCCAGTAGTATTGTGTCCCGGGCAAATGAAAAACTGTTTTTT
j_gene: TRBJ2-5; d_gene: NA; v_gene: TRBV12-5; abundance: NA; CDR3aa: CASGLVPDGGVGVQETQYF; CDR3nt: TGTGCTAGTGGTTTGGTACCGGACGGTGGCGTTGGAGTCCAAGAGACCCAGTACTTC
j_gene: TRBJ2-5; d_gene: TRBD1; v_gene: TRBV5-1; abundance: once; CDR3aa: CASSDRVQETQYF; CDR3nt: TGCGCCAGCAGCGACAGGGTTCAAGAGACCCAGTACTTC
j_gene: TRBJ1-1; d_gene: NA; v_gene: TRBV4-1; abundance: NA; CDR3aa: CASSRATPGTEAFF; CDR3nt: TGCGCCAGCAGCCGGGCGACACCGGGCACTGAAGCTTTCTTT
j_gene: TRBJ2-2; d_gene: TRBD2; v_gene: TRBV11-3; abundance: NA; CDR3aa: CASSLAQAGTTNTGELFF; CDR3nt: TGTGCCAGCAGCTTAGCACAAGCGGGGACGACAAACACCGGGGAGCTGTTTTTT
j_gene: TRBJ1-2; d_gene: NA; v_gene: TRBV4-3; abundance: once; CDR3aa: CASSQEWVSTGGYTF; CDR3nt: TGCGCCAGCAGCCAAGAGTGGGTCAGTACGGGGGGCTACACCTTC
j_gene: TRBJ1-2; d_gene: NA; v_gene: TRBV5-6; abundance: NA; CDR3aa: CASSLGQPGSTF; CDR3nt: TGTGCCAGCAGCTTGGGGCAGCCGGGTAGTACCTTC
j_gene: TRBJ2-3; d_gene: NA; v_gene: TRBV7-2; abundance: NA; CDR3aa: CASSFRSDWDTQYF; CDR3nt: TGTGCCAGCAGCTTCCGATCCGACTGGGATACGCAGTATTTT
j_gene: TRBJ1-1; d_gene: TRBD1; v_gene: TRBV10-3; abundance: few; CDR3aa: CAISDLGQSTEAFF; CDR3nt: TGTGCCATCAGTGATTTGGGACAGAGCACTGAAGCTTTCTTT
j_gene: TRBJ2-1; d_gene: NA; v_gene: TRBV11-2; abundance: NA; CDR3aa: CASSFQGDEQFF; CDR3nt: TGTGCCAGCAGCTTCCAGGGCGATGAGCAGTTCTTC
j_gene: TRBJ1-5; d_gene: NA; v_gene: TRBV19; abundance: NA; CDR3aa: CASSTFHPPRETPGSNQPQHF; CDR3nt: TGTGCCAGTAGTACTTTTCACCCCCCACGAGAAACTCCGGGAAGCAATCAGCCCCAGCATTTT
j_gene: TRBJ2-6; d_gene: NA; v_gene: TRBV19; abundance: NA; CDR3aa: CASSSLSGARPGANVLTF; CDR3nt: TGTGCCAGTAGTAGTTTGTCGGGGGCTCGCCCTGGGGCCAACGTCCTGACTTTC
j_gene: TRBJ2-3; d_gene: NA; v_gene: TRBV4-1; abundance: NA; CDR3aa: CASSQGGFYTDTQYF; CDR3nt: TGCGCCAGCAGCCAAGGGGGATTTTACACAGATACGCAGTATTTT
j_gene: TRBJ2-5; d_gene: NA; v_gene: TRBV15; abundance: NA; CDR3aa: CATSRGPTSSKETQYF; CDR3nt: TGTGCCACCAGCAGAGGACCAACTAGTTCAAAAGAGACCCAGTACTTC
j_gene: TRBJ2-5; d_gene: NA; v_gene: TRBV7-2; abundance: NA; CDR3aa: CASSLRSEGVETQYF; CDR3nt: TGTGCCAGCAGCTTAAGATCAGAAGGGGTGGAGACCCAGTACTTC
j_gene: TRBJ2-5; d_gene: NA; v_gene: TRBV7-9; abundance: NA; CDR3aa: CASPSPAEETQYF; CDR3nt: TGTGCCAGCCCCAGTCCGGCAGAAGAGACCCAGTACTTC
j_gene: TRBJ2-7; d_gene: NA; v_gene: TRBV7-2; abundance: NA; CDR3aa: CASSLRRSPTALWEQYF; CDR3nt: TGTGCCAGCAGCTTACGACGATCGCCTACCGCTTTATGGGAGCAGTACTTC
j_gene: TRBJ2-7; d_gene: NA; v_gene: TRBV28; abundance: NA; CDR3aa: CASSFRSYEQYF; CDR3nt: TGTGCCAGCAGTTTTCGGAGCTACGAGCAGTACTTC
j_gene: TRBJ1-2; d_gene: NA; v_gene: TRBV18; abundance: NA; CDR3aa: CASSPLGGGYTF; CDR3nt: TGTGCCAGCTCACCCCTCGGTGGAGGCTACACCTTC
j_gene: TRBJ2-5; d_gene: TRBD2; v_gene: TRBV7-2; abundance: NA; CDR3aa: CASSLGGGGAQETQYF; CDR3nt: TGTGCCAGCAGCTTAGGTGGCGGGGGGGCCCAGGAGACCCAGTACTTC
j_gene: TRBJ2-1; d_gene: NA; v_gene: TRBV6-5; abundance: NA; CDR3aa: CASSYSPYNEQFF; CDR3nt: TGTGCCAGCAGTTACTCGCCCTACAATGAGCAGTTCTTC
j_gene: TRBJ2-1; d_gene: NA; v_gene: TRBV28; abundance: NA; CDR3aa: CASIGQYYNEQFF; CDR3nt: TGTGCCAGCATTGGGCAGTACTACAATGAGCAGTTCTTC
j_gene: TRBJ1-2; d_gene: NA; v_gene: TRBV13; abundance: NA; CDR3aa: CASSLGFWEAGYGYTF; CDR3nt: TGTGCCAGCAGCTTAGGCTTTTGGGAAGCCGGCTATGGCTACACCTTC
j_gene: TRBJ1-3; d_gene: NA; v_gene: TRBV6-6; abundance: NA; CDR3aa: CASSSGGAGNTIYF; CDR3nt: TGTGCCAGCAGTTCGGGGGGGGCTGGAAACACCATATATTTT
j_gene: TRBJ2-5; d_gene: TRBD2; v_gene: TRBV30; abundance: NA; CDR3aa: CAWSRLAGQETQYF; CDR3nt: TGTGCCTGGAGCCGACTAGCGGGTCAAGAGACCCAGTACTTC
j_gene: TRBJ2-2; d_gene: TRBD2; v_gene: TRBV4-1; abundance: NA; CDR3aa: CASRRSGLAGGAYTGELFF; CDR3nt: TGCGCCAGCAGACGATCGGGACTAGCGGGGGGGGCATACACCGGGGAGCTGTTTTTT
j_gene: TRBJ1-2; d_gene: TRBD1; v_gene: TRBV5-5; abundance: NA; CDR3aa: CASSPLTGGANGYTF; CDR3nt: TGTGCCAGCAGCCCACTGACAGGGGGTGCGAATGGCTACACCTTC
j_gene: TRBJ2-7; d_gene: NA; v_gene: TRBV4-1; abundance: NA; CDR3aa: CASSQARGAYEQYF; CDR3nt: TGCGCCAGCAGCCAAGCTAGGGGGGCCTACGAGCAGTACTTC
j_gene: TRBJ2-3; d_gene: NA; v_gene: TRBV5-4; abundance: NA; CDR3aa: CASSGPSTDTQYF; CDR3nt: TGTGCCAGCAGCGGTCCCAGCACAGATACGCAGTATTTT
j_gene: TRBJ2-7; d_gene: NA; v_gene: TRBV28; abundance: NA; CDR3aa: CASSSPREGTYYEQYF; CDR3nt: TGTGCCAGCAGTTCCCCCCGAGAGGGGACCTACTACGAGCAGTACTTC
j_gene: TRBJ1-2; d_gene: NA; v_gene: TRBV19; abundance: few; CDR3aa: CASSIQNDGGYTF; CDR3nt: TGTGCCAGTAGTATCCAGAATGACGGTGGCTACACCTTC